This TCR beta chain appears in the sequencing data of a study of graft-versus-host responses after intestinal transplantation. Notes on this clone: Its matching antigen is unknown.

The V gene's germline CDR1 is LNHDA and CDR2 SQIVND (reference sequence). V was pared by 1 base and J by 7 bases, with 13 bases between. The CDR3 loop spans 14 amino acids. The protocol was immunoSEQ multiplex PCR, while the TCRdb copy is restricted to in-frame clones and leaves out a portion. The table shows roughly 98,000 clones, with 85% to 95% occurring only once. The rearrangement uses TRBV19 and TRBJ1-2; TRBD1 is a possible D gene (6 bases). This clonotype originated in a human donor who was the organ donor for an intestinal transplant. The sample in question was unstimulated CD8+ T cells sorted from spleen or lymph node cells, obtained before transplant. In nucleotides, the CDR3 is TGTGCCAGTAGTATAGTCGGGACAACCTTTGGCTACACCTTC. As protein: CASSIVGTTFGYTF.